A selection of T cell receptor beta chains follows, all from one sample in a study of cytomegalovirus exposure and HLA in healthy donors. Assay used: immunoSEQ multiplex PCR; TCRdb lists only in-frame clones, some missing. The sample shows 120,000 to 150,000 clones, around 79% of them seen only once. What was sequenced was PBMCs. The receptors stem from a man aged 18 to 30 in good health and CMV-seronegative. The conserved cysteine and the conserved F or W are not part of the CDR3 here. Some rows mark clone size as missing; the rest say once, few, many or name a class of expanded clone.

v_call	j_call	clone_size	cdr3_length	cdr3_aa
TRBV7-4	TRBJ1-2	-	14	ASSHVREGGGYGYT
TRBV4-2	TRBJ2-1	-	15	ASSTPLAGGLYNEQF
TRBV15	TRBJ2-2	once	11	ATSREGVRELF
TRBV6-5	TRBJ1-5	few	13	ASRPQGVSNQPQH
TRBV4-3	TRBJ2-7	-	12	ASSQLQGTYEQY
TRBV7-2	TRBJ1-4	-	12	ASSSVGGSEKLF
TRBV18	TRBJ1-2	-	14	ASSHSTGGEASGYT
TRBV7-2	TRBJ1-1	-	11	ASSTDRRYEAF
TRBV4-3	TRBJ2-7	-	13	ASSQDPGIQYEQY
TRBV23-1	TRBJ1-5	-	13	ASSPLREVGQPQH
TRBV30	TRBJ1-1	once	9	AWSTGTEAF
TRBV2	TRBJ1-4	-	13	ASSLWTGEGEKLF
TRBV6-6	TRBJ1-5	-	13	ASSYSRSGGQPQH
TRBV4-2	TRBJ1-2	-	12	ASSQRTGDYGYT
TRBV5-6	TRBJ2-7	-	14	ASSLFVRGHSYEQY
TRBV14	TRBJ2-7	-	13	ASSHHRSNSYEQY
TRBV2	TRBJ1-5	-	11	ASSGDWNQPQH
TRBV7-9	TRBJ1-1	once	11	ASSQLARPLAF
TRBV6-1	TRBJ2-3	-	13	ASSEALQGADTQY
TRBV5-6	-	-	11	ASSLDGNYEQY
TRBV7-9	TRBJ2-3	-	13	ANSFRGLATDTQY
TRBV2	TRBJ1-5	-	16	ASSTLPGQSPHNQPQH
TRBV4-2	TRBJ2-7	-	13	ASSQDPGLAGEQY
TRBV11-2	TRBJ1-3	-	15	ASSLDQRTGAGNTIY
TRBV10-3	TRBJ2-5	-	16	AISFTPLQGAGGETQY
TRBV7-2	TRBJ1-5	-	14	ASSLSGTSSDQPQH
TRBV29-1	TRBJ2-7	-	12	SVTRGGAGSEQY
TRBV29-1	TRBJ1-2	-	11	SVEAGRVKGYT
TRBV27	TRBJ2-7	-	11	ASSLSAGLEQY
TRBV4-3	TRBJ2-1	-	14	ASSHGRGSSYNEQF
TRBV7-9	TRBJ1-2	once	13	ASSLIGTGGEGYT
TRBV7-7	TRBJ2-1	-	13	ASSLAKDRNNEQF
TRBV10-3	TRBJ1-2	-	12	AISESGRDYGYT
TRBV4-2	TRBJ1-5	-	14	ASSQDPDRVDQPQH
TRBV7-7	TRBJ2-5	few	15	ASSSTRDRGTRETQY
TRBV6-1	TRBJ2-7	-	10	ASSETRDEQY
TRBV7-2	TRBJ2-5	-	12	ASSLSLAGETQY
TRBV27	TRBJ1-6	-	14	ASSDPYRGGNSPLH
TRBV7-2	TRBJ2-1	-	15	ASSLPTLAGRNNEQF
TRBV2	TRBJ1-2	-	11	ASRRGSDYGYT
TRBV6-5	TRBJ2-7	-	12	ASSYGSGVGEQY
TRBV6-5	TRBJ1-6	-	11	ASSQGYNSPLH
TRBV6-5	TRBJ2-1	-	11	ASSKTGTDEQF
TRBV7-2	TRBJ2-2	-	13	ASSLGRGGTGELF
TRBV11-1	TRBJ2-5	-	12	ASSLGIRGETQY
TRBV7-9	TRBJ1-6	-	13	ASSATGDSDSPLH
TRBV11-2	TRBJ2-3	-	14	ASSLLAGGMADTQY
TRBV10-3	TRBJ1-4	-	15	AISQAPGLSTNEKLF
TRBV5-6	TRBJ1-1	-	12	ASSPSLSGTEAF
TRBV14	TRBJ2-2	-	11	ASSHSHPGELF
TRBV6-5	TRBJ2-7	-	12	ASSGGQVDYEQY
TRBV4-3	TRBJ2-3	-	13	ASSQRAGGAYTQY
TRBV20-1	TRBJ2-2	-	9	SATGGGELF
TRBV6-5	TRBJ1-5	-	10	ASSYSSQPQH